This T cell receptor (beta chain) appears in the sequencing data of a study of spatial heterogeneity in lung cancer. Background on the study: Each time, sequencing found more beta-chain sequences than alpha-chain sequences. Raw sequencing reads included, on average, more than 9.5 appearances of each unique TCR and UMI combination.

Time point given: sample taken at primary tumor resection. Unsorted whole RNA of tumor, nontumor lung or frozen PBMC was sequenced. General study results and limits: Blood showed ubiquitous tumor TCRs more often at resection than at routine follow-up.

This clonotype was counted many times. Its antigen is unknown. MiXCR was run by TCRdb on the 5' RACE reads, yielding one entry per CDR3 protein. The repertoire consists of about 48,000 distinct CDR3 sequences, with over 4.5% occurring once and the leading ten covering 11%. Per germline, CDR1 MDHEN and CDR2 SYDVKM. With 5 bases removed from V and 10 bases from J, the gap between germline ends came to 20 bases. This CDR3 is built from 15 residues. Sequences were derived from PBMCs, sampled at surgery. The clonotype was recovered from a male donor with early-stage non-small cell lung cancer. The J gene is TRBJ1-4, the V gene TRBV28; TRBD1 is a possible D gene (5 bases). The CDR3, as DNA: TGTGCCAGCAGTCCAAGGGTGGGGGAAGGCGGAAAACTGTTTTTT. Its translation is CASSPRVGEGGKLFF. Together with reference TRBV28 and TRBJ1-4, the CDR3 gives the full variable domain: DVKVTQSSRYLVKRTGEKVFLECVQDMDHENMFWYRQDPGLGLRLIYFSYDVKMKEKGDIPEGYSVSREKKERFSLILESASTNQTSMYLCASSPRVGEGGKLFFGSGTQLSVL.